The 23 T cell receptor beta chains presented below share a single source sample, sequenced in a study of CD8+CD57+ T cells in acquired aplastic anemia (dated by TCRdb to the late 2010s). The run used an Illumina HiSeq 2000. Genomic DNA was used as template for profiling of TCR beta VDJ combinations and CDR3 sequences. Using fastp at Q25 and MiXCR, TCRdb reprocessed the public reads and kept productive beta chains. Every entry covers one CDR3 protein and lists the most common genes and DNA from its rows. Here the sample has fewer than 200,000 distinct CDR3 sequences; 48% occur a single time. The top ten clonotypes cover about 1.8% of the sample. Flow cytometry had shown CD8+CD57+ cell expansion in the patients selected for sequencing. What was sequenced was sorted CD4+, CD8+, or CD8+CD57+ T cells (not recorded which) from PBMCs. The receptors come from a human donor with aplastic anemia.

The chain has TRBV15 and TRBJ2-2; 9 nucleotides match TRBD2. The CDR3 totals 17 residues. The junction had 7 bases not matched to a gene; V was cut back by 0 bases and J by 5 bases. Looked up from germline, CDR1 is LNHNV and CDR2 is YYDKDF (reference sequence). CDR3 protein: CATSRDFRTSVTGELFF. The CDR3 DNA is TGTGCCACCAGCAGAGATTTTAGGACTAGCGTAACCGGGGAGCTGTTTTTT.

CDR3 bases: TGCGCCAGGGTCCCCGGGACCGACAAAAGCGGGGCACCCCTCCACTTT. Amino acid sequence: CARVPGTDKSGAPLHF. V gene TRBV10-1 combines with J gene TRBJ1-6; D may be TRBD1 (5 bases). CDR1 WNHNN and CDR2 SYGVQD come from the germline V gene (reference sequence). The ends were cut back, 9 bases at V and 11 bases at J, with 26 bases in the middle. The CDR3 has 16 residues.

DNA for the CDR3: TGTGCCAGCAGTGACTCGAGGGGGGACAGAGAAGATACGCAGTATTTT. It codes for CASSDSRGDREDTQYF. This chain uses TRBV6-4 with TRBJ2-3, with D perhaps matching TRBD1 (7 bases). Germline CDR1 reads MRHNA; CDR2 reads SNTAGT. This CDR3 has 16 residues. The V end was cut by 0 bases, the J end by 5 bases, with 15 bases between.

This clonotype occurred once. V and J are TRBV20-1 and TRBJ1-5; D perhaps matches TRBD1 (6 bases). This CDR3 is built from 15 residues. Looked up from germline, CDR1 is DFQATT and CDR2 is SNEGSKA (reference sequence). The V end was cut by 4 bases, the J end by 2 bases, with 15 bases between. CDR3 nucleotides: TGCAGTGCTACCAAGGGGGGAGAGGGCAATCAGCCCCAGCATTTT. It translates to CSATKGGEGNQPQHF.

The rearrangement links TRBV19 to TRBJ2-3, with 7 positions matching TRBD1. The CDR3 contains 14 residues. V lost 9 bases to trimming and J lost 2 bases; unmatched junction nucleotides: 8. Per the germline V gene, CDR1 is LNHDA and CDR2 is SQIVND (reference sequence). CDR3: CASNPGQNTDTQYF. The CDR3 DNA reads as TGTGCCAGCAACCCGGGACAGAACACAGATACGCAGTATTTT.

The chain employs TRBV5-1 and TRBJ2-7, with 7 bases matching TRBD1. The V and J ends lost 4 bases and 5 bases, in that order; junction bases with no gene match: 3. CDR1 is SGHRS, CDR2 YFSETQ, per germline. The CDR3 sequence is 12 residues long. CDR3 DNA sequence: TGCGCCAGCAGCCAAGACAGGGACGAGCAGTACTTC. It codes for CASSQDRDEQYF.

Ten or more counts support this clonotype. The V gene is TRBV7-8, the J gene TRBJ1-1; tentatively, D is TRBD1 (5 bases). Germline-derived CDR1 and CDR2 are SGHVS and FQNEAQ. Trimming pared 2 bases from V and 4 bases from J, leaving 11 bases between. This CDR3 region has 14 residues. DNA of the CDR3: TGTGCCAGCAGCTTAAATTGGGGGAGCACTGAAGCTTTCTTT. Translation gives CASSLNWGSTEAFF.

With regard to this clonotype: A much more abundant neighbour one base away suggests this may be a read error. CDR3 DNA sequence: TGCCCCAGCAGCCGATTAGACAACTCCTACGAGCAGTACTTC. Its protein product is CPSSRLDNSYEQYF. The chain couples TRBV5-1 to TRBJ2-7; D unclear. The CDR3 has 14 amino acids. Germline V gene lookup returns CDR1 SGHRS and CDR2 YFSETQ. The full variable domain, in which reference TRBV5-1 and TRBJ2-7 provide the parts outside the CDR3, is KAGVTQTPRYLIKTRGQQVTLSCSPISGHRSVSWYQQTPGQGLQFLFEYFSETQRNKGNFPGRFSGRQFSNSRSEMNVSTLELGDSALYLCPSSRLDNSYEQYFGPGTRLTVT.

CDR3 nucleotide sequence: TGCAGTGCTAGAGCCGGGACAGGCCTTACCTACGAGCAGTACTTC. Translated, it gives CSARAGTGLTYEQYF. The chain joins TRBV20-1 to TRBJ2-7; 8 bases match TRBD1. Trimming cost V 1 base and J 2 bases; bases outside gene matches: 7. The CDR3 runs to 15 residues. The germline V gene encodes CDR1 DFQATT and CDR2 SNEGSKA (reference sequence).

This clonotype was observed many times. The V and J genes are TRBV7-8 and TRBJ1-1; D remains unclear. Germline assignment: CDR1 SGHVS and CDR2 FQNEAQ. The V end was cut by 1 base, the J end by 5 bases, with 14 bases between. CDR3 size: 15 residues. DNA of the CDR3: TGTGCCAGCAGCTTAGGGGCGGGAATAGCGACTGAAGCTTTCTTT. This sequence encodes CASSLGAGIATEAFF.

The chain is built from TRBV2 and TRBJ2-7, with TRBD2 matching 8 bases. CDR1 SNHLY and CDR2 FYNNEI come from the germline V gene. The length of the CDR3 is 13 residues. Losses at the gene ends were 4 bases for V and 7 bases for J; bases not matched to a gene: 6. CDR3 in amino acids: CASSGLAGPEQYF. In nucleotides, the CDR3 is TGTGCCAGCAGTGGGCTAGCGGGCCCGGAGCAGTACTTC. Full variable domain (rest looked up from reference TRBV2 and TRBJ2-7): EPEVTQTPSHQVTQMGQEVILRCVPISNHLYFYWYRQILGQKVEFLVSFYNNEISEKSEIFDDQFSVERPDGSNFTLKIRSTKLEDSAMYFCASSGLAGPEQYFGPGTRLTVT.

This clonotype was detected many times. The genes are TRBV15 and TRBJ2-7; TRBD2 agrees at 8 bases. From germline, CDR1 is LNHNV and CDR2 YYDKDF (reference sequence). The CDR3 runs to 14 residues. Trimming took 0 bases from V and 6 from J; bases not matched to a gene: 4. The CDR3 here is CATSRETGTSEQYF. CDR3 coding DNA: TGTGCCACCAGCAGAGAGACCGGGACTAGCGAGCAGTACTTC.

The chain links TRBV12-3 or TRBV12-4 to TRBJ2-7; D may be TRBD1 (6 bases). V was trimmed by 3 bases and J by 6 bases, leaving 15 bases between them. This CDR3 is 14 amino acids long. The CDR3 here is CASSLPLTGREQYF. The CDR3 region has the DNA TGTGCCAGCAGTTTGCCCCTAACAGGGCGCGAGCAGTACTTC.

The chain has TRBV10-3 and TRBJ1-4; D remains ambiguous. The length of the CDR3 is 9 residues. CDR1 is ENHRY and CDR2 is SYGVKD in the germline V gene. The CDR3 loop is CDTNEKLFF. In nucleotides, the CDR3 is TGTGATACTAATGAAAAACTGTTTTTT.

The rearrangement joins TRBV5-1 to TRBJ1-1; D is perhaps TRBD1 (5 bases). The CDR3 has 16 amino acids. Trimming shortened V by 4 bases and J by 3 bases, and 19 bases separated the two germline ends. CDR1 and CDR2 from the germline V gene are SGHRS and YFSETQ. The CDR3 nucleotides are TGCGCCAGCAGCCTATGGGGTGCCCAGGGCGACACTGAAGCTTTCTTT. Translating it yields CASSLWGAQGDTEAFF.

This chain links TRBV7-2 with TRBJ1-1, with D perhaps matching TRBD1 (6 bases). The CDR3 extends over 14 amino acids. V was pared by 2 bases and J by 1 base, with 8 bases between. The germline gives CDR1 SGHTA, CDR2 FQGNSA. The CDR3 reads CASSLLGQNTEAFF. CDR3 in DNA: TGTGCCAGCAGCTTATTGGGACAGAACACTGAAGCTTTCTTT.

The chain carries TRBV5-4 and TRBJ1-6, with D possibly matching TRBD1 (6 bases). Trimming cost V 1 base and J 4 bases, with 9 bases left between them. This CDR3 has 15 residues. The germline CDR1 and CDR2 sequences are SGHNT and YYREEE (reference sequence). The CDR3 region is CASSLRGQYNSPLHF. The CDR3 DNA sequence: TGTGCCAGCAGCTTGCGTGGACAGTATAATTCACCCCTCCACTTT.

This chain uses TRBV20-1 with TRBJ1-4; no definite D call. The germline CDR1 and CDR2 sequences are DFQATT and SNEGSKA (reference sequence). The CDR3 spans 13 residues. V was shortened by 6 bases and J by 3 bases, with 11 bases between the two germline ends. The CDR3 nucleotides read TGCAGTGCCGGAGCCCCTGCTAATGAAAAACTGTTTTTT. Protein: CSAGAPANEKLFF.

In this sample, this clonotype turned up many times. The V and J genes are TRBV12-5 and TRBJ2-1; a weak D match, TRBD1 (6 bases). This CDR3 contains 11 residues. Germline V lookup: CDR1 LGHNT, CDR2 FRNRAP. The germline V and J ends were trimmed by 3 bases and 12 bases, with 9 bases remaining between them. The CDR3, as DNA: TGTGCTAGTGGTTTACAGGGTAGGCAGTTCTTC. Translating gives CASGLQGRQFF.

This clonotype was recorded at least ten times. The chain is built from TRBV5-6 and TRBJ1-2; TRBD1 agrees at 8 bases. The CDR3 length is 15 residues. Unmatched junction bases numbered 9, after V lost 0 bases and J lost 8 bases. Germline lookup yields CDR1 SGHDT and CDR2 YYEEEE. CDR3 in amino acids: CASSLANQGAGGYTF. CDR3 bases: TGTGCCAGCAGCTTGGCCAATCAGGGGGCAGGAGGCTACACCTTC.

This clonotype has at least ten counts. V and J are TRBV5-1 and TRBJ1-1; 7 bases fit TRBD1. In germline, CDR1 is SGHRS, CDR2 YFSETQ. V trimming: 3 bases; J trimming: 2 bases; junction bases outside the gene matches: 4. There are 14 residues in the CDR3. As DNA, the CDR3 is TGCGCCAGCAGCTCGGGACAGCTAAACACTGAAGCTTTCTTT. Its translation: CASSSGQLNTEAFF.

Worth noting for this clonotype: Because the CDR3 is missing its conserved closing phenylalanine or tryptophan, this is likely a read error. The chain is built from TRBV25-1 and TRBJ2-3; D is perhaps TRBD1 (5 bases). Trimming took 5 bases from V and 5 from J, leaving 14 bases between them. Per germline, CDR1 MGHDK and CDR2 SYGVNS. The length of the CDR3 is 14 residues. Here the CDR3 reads CASSLHPQGDTQYS. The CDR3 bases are TGTGCCAGCAGTCTACATCCCCAGGGAGATACGCAGTATTCT.

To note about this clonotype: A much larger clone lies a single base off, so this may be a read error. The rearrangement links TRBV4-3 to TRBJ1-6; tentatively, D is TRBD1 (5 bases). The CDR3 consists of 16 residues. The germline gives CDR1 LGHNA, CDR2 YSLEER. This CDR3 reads CAGSQDLTVDNSPLHF. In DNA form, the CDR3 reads TGCGCCGGCAGCCAAGATCTGACAGTCGATAATTCACCCCTCCACTTT.